What follows describes a single T cell receptor beta chain. This clone's antigen is unknown. Base qualities are missing; no much larger clone stands one base away. TCR CDR3 regions were amplified from genomic DNA by multiplex PCR using the deep immunoSEQ assay. Genomic DNA extracted from each cell subset was distributed evenly over all wells of several immunoSEQ 96-well plates, and each plate served as one replicate. Each replicate PCR for sorted subsets received approximately 220 ng genomic DNA, equal to roughly 30,000 T cell genomes. Purified libraries were measured with a Qubit 3.0 fluorometer, size-checked on a Bioanalyzer 2100, and measured again with the KAPA Library Quantification kit. Every immunoSEQ 96-well plate was sequenced on a dedicated single-read 150-cycle Illumina NextSeq 550 flow cell. The source study handled its data this way. Because the immunoSEQ output included only junctional sequences and no quality scores, the filtering could not be the same as the filtering used for full-length reads. Sequences were annotated with PyIR, a Python wrapper for IgBLAST v1.9, and V/J genes and CDR3 were assigned using IMGT germline references. Reads were filtered out if the reads had weak V/J assignments (E-value above 1e-6), no CDR3, stop codons, out-of-frame junctions, or ambiguous translated residues. V3J clonotypes were defined as sequences sharing the same inferred V gene, J gene, and CDR3 amino acid sequence. Percentage overlap between repertoires was calculated by dividing the number of shared unique clonotypes by the size of the smaller repertoire. Repertoire richness was assessed with RTK rarefaction, the Chao1 estimator, and Recon v2.1 estimates of unobserved clonotypes. OLGA was used to compute generation probabilities for all TCRbeta clonotypes that the gDNA method yielded from a handful of donors. Sourced from immuneACCESS, this table was stored by TCRdb with only in-frame sequences that have V and J called. A share of the clones is absent; for the studies checked, an unresolved V gene accounts for under half, and the remainder has no known explanation. V, J and clone size derive from that table, while D and trimming were established from the DNA sequence. Here the sample has about 1 million clones; about 75% occur a single time. The ten largest account for less than 1.5% of the sample.

The donors were healthy, HIV-negative adults who had no recently reported acute infections or vaccinations. Every donor was a Caucasian adult living in Nashville, Tennessee, USA. CD4+ T cells were enriched through magnetic negative selection, after which naive cells were positively selected on CD45RA and the remaining negative fraction served as the memory subset. After blood collection by leukapheresis, PBMCs were isolated using Ficoll-Histopaque density gradient centrifugation and then cryopreserved in the vapor phase of liquid nitrogen. Analytical flow cytometry was used to check the purity and quantity of each magnetically sorted T cell population. From each sorted fraction, genomic DNA was isolated and quantified by UV absorbance on a Nanodrop 2000c. The data were obtained in a study of shared clonotypes between healthy human individuals (dated by TCRdb to between 2020 and 2021). With regard to the full study: A couple of women and three men aged 18 to 49 years were included in the cohort. Between about 0.94 and 10 billion PBMCs per donor were obtained by leukapheresis. To estimate repertoire size and how much clonotypes are shared between individuals, the study performed deep sequencing of blood TCR repertoires from five healthy adults. Libraries were prepared and TCR repertoires were sequenced by different laboratories using diverse techniques, in order to increase sequencing depth and limit assay-specific biases. For each donor, CD4 naive and CD4 memory were each given three plates, CD8 naive was given two plates, and CD8 memory was given one plate. The research as a whole found: Sampling was restricted to blood, and TCR repertoires in tissues likely differ from the TCR repertoires found in blood. Across a handful of donors, approximately 4.6% of naive CD4, 3% to 4% of naive CD8, approximately 2.5% of memory CD4, and approximately 0.4% of memory CD8 clonotypes were shared. Higher generation probabilities were observed for clonotypes shared by all four sorted-subset donors than for non-shared clonotypes. Incomplete sequencing was indicated by rarefaction of sorted-subset datasets, despite the large sequencing depth. The genetic and exposure-history diversity represented was limited by the small number of donors. Larger estimated clonotype richness was generally found for naive subsets than for memory subsets. Pairwise subsampling indicated that sequencing depth was expected to affect the degree of clonotype sharing among donors.

V sheds 0 bases and J sheds 8 bases, leaving 10 bases between their ends. CDR3 length: 13 amino acids, cysteine to phenylalanine. Only CDR3 DNA is held: 39 bases, read in frame from base 1. Per the germline V gene, MNHNS is the CDR1 and SASEGT is the CDR2. The TCR comes from a man between 18 and 35 years old in good health. Sequences were obtained from memory CD4+ T cells sorted from blood. This specimen's cell subset or site label, interpreted: CD45RA-negative fraction. This receptor chain uses TRBV6-1 and TRBJ1-2; a confident D gene designation cannot be given. The CDR3 loop reads CASSEAAEVGYTF. The DNA sequence follows: TGTGCCAGCAGTGAAGCGGCAGAGGTCGGCTACACCTTC.